The 2 T cell receptor beta chains in this list originate from one sample, sequenced in a study of blood T cell repertoires in COVID-19. Assay used: immunoSEQ multiplex PCR; TCRdb lists only in-frame clones, some missing. The sample shows about 180,000 clones, approximately 83% of them seen only once. The sequencing sample was made of peripheral blood. The receptors were gathered from a man aged 45 to 65 with active or convalescent COVID-19.

The chain has TRBV24-1 and TRBJ2-5; tentative D call: TRBD1 (6 bases). CDR3 length: 16 amino acids. Trimming took 4 bases from V and 3 from J, leaving 17 bases between them. Germline CDR1 and CDR2: KGHDR and SFDVKD. The CDR3 sequence is CATSDAGKGEKETQYF. CDR3 DNA sequence: TGTGCCACCAGTGACGCAGGAAAGGGGGAAAAAGAGACCCAGTACTTC.

The chain recombines TRBV6-5 with TRBJ1-2; maybe TRBD1 (6 bases). The germline V gene encodes CDR1 MNHEY and CDR2 SVGAGI. V shed 8 bases and J shed 1 base, with 11 bases lying between them. This CDR3 contains 13 residues. CDR3 loop: CASRDINNYGYTF. The DNA for the CDR3 is TGTGCCAGCCGGGACATCAATAACTATGGCTACACCTTC.